What follows describes a single T cell receptor (beta chain). The target of this receptor is not known. One base away there is no much larger clone; base qualities are not given. The CDR3 holds 16 amino acids from the cysteine to the phenylalanine. The read is trimmed to its CDR3 DNA, 48 bases read in frame from base 1. The germline V and J ends show losses of 2 bases and 1 base respectively, and no gene match explains 4 bases of the junction. CDR1 MNHNS and CDR2 SASEGT are derived from the germline V gene. The entry originates in a study of blood T cell repertoires in COVID-19 (dated by TCRdb to 2018 to 2020). Context from the whole study: Samples covering the acute and convalescent phases of COVID-19 were provided by collaborators in the United States, Italy and Spain. Where available, HLA class I and class II types were obtained from metadata supplied by the sample provider rather than from assay-based typing. The prospective study material was composed of cDNA or gDNA derived from T cells, B-cell-depleted T cells, or PBMCs. The sample metadata nearly always contained a de-identified subject ID, COVID-19 status, age in years and sex. Samples came from the ongoing ImmuneRACE study (first 160 participants) plus 1,254 subjects from 6 global collaborators. The repertoires were made available in a free public database intended to serve as a resource for research on the immune response to SARS-CoV-2. The dataset comprised deeply sampled blood TCRbeta repertoires from subjects exposed to, actively infected with, or recovered from COVID-19.

Whole blood was collected in K2EDTA tubes by collaborating institutions according to the institutions' own protocols. For TCRbeta analysis, collaborators shipped samples in one of three forms: frozen whole blood, isolated PBMCs, or DNA extracted from either of those sample types. The study at large found these results: Clinical and demographic metadata were provided uncurated, with the amount varying by source and participant.

TCRbeta CDR3 regions were amplified from genomic DNA using the immunoSEQ Assay, a bias-controlled multiplex PCR. From the authors' description of their analysis: Within the assay, amplification of reference gene primers was used to estimate how many nucleated cells each sample contained. Sequence reads were collapsed and filtered to measure the absolute abundance of every unique TCRbeta CDR3 rearrangement. For each sample, productive Simpson clonality was calculated as the square root of Simpson's diversity index over productive rearrangements. TCRdb re-hosts the immuneACCESS table, in-frame sequences only. Its copies lack some clones; in the studies checked, an unresolved V gene accounts for under half of them, and the cause for the rest is not known. For V, J and clone size, that table is used; D and trimming come from the DNA. The sample table contains 90,000 to 150,000 clones; only one count was recorded for about 86% of them. The top ten clones comprise 0.7% to 0.9% of the sample.

This sequence originates from a woman between 50 and 59 years old with active or convalescent COVID-19. Recombination linked TRBV6-1 to TRBJ2-2; 7 junctional bases match TRBD1. Source material: peripheral blood. The nucleotide sequence reads as follows: TGTGCCAGCAGTGAACCGGGACAGATGAACACCGGGGAGCTGTTTTTT. It translates to CASSEPGQMNTGELFF.